Each of the 32 T cell receptor beta chains below was sequenced from the same sample in a study of blood T cell repertoires in COVID-19. Profiling relied on immunoSEQ multiplex PCR, and the TCRdb table lists in-frame clones only, not all of them. The data hold over 300,000 clones, with 80% to 90% observed a single time. Sample: PBMCs or T cells enriched from blood (not recorded which). Receptors originate from a man aged 30 to 39 who had recovered from COVID-19.

The genes are TRBV7-6 and TRBJ2-1, with D possibly being TRBD2 (6 bases). This CDR3 contains 17 residues. The germline gives CDR1 SGHVS, CDR2 FNYEAQ. Trimming cost V 2 bases and J 0 bases, with 14 bases left between them. CDR3 nucleotide sequence: TGTGCCAGCAGCTTACGGGGAGGAGGGTCCTCCTACAATGAGCAGTTCTTC. Amino acids: CASSLRGGGSSYNEQFF.

A single count supports this clone. The chain is built from TRBV19 and TRBJ2-2, with 9 positions matching TRBD1. The CDR3 contains 14 residues. CDR1 and CDR2 (germline): LNHDA, SQIVND (reference sequence). The junction had 3 bases not matched to a gene; V was cut back by 8 bases and J by 2 bases. The CDR3 reads CASLDRGNTGELFF. The CDR3 DNA is TGTGCCAGTCTGGACAGGGGCAACACCGGGGAGCTGTTTTTT.

The chain combines TRBV7-9 with TRBJ2-1; D uncertain. V was clipped by 1 base and J by 3 bases, with 7 bases between them. The CDR3 totals 14 residues. Germline CDR1 and CDR2: SEHNR and FQNEAQ (reference sequence). CDR3 nucleotides: TGTGCCAGCAGCTTAGGAACATTCTACAATGAGCAGTTCTTC. Its translation is CASSLGTFYNEQFF.

About this clone: Other nucleotide sequences from this sample produce the same CDR3. J is TRBJ1-1 and V is TRBV12-3 or TRBV12-4; D perhaps matches TRBD1 (5 bases). The CDR3 is made up of 13 amino acids. Trimming left V 3 bases short and J 4 bases short, with 9 bases between. The CDR3 nucleotides are TGTGCCAGCAGTTTCTTCGGGGGCACTGAAGCTTTCTTT. Translating gives CASSFFGGTEAFF.

The V and J genes are TRBV3-1 (or the pseudogene TRBV3-2) and TRBJ1-2, with D perhaps TRBD1 (6 bases). V dropped 4 bases and J dropped 8 bases, with 23 bases sitting between them. CDR1 is LGHDT and CDR2 is YNNKEL in the germline V gene (reference sequence). The CDR3 totals 16 residues. CDR3 residues: CASSLTAGGAEEGYTF. The CDR3 coding sequence is TGTGCCAGCAGCCTAACGGCGGGGGGCGCAGAGGAAGGCTACACCTTC.

The rearrangement joins TRBV10-3 to TRBJ1-1; D might be TRBD1 (6 bases). There are 15 residues in the CDR3. Germline V gives CDR1 ENHRY, CDR2 SYGVKD. V lost 3 bases to trimming and J lost 0 bases, with 11 bases between them. The CDR3 loop reads CAISDSQGMNTEAFF. The CDR3 nucleotides read TGTGCCATCAGTGATTCCCAGGGGATGAACACTGAAGCTTTCTTT.

For this clone: One end of the junction fails to match germline, which may point to a read error. The chain has TRBV7-7 and TRBJ2-5, with D perhaps matching TRBD1 (5 bases). The CDR3 is 13 amino acids. The germline V gene encodes CDR1 SSHAT and CDR2 FNYEAQ (reference sequence). In DNA form, the CDR3 reads TGTGCTAGCAGCTCAGGGTTACGAGAGACCCAGTACTTC. Its protein is CASSSGLRETQYF.

The chain employs TRBV11-2 and TRBJ1-1; the match to TRBD1 covers 7 bases. Per the germline V gene, CDR1 is SGHAT and CDR2 is FQNNGV. This CDR3 region has 18 residues. Losses at the gene ends were 2 bases for V and 1 base for J; bases not matched to a gene: 13. The CDR3 DNA reads as TGTGCCAGCAGCTTACTCTTCGGCGGGGACAGCCAGAACACTGAAGCTTTCTTT. Its translation: CASSLLFGGDSQNTEAFF.

The rearrangement joins TRBV6-5 to TRBJ2-7; D gene uncertain. The CDR3 covers 11 residues. Germline CDR1 and CDR2: MNHEY and SVGAGI. V gave up 5 bases and J gave up 1 base, with 3 bases separating them. The CDR3 loop reads CASSQSYEQYF. In nucleotides, the CDR3 is TGTGCCAGCAGTCAGTCCTACGAGCAGTACTTC.

The chain uses TRBV7-2 and TRBJ2-2; unclear D gene. The CDR3 runs to 15 residues. The V and J ends lost 2 bases and 6 bases respectively, with 13 bases between them. The germline V gene encodes CDR1 SGHTA and CDR2 FQGNSA. Here the CDR3 DNA reads TGTGCCAGCAGCTTAATAATGGTAGCTTCCGGGGAGCTGTTTTTT. This translates into CASSLIMVASGELFF.

This clone has a handful of counts. The V gene is TRBV24-1, the J gene TRBJ2-6; no clear D. The V end lost 3 bases, the J end lost 4 bases, and 12 bases lay between the germline ends. This CDR3 contains 16 residues. Germline CDR1 KGHDR, CDR2 SFDVKD. In nucleotides, the CDR3 is TGTGCCACCAGTGATGGCTCCGGGTCGGGGGCCAACGTCCTGACTTTC. The encoded protein is CATSDGSGSGANVLTF.

The chain carries TRBV9 and TRBJ2-1; 10 bases fit TRBD2. Germline trimming cut 2 bases from V and 8 bases from J; bases unmatched to any gene: 7. From germline, CDR1 is SGDLS and CDR2 YYNGEE. The CDR3 has 15 amino acids. The CDR3 loop reads CASSVLAGGRHEQFF. For the CDR3, the DNA is TGTGCCAGCAGCGTTTTAGCGGGGGGAAGGCATGAGCAGTTCTTC.

The rearrangement links TRBV29-1 to TRBJ2-5; TRBD2 agrees at 10 bases. Germline V lookup: CDR1 SQVTM, CDR2 ANQGSEA. V lost 1 base, J lost 3 bases, and 8 bases stayed unmatched. CDR3 length: 16 residues. The CDR3 region has the DNA TGCAGCGTTGAAGTTCCAGCGGGGGGGCCAGAAGAGACCCAGTACTTC. It codes for CSVEVPAGGPEETQYF.

J is TRBJ2-7 and V is TRBV19, with 7 positions matching TRBD2. CDR1 and CDR2 (germline): LNHDA, SQIVND (reference sequence). V was clipped by 4 bases and J by 1 base; unmatched bases: 19. The length of the CDR3 is 19 residues. This CDR3 reads CASSRGGVVGIRRSYEQYF. In DNA form, the CDR3 reads TGTGCCAGTAGTAGGGGGGGTGTCGTCGGGATAAGGAGGTCCTACGAGCAGTACTTC.

The chain employs TRBV3-1 (or the pseudogene TRBV3-2) and TRBJ2-1, with 8 bases that match TRBD1. CDR1 and CDR2 from the germline V gene are LGHDT and YNNKEL (reference sequence). CDR3 length: 15 amino acids. V trimming: 0 bases; J trimming: 6 bases; junction bases outside the gene matches: 4. The CDR3 coding sequence is TGTGCCAGCAGCCAAGAGGGACAGGTTGGCAATGAGCAGTTCTTC. Translation: CASSQEGQVGNEQFF.

The genes are TRBV10-3 and TRBJ1-3; possibly TRBD1 for D (5 bases). Trimming left V 1 base short and J 4 bases short, with 17 bases between. The CDR3 extends over 17 amino acids. The germline gives CDR1 ENHRY, CDR2 SYGVKD. The CDR3 loop is CAISELGLQGQGNTIYF. The CDR3 nucleotides read TGTGCCATCAGTGAGTTGGGTCTGCAGGGCCAAGGAAACACCATATATTTT.

J is TRBJ2-7 and V is TRBV2; 7 nucleotides match TRBD1. Germline trimming cut 6 bases from V and 0 bases from J; bases unmatched to any gene: 17. The CDR3 sequence is 18 residues long. CDR1 is SNHLY, CDR2 FYNNEI, per germline. For the CDR3, the DNA is TGTGCCAGCAGCCGACTCTTTTCCGGGACAGAAAGCTCCTACGAGCAGTACTTC. The encoded protein is CASSRLFSGTESSYEQYF.

Written as DNA, the CDR3 is TGTGCCAGCAGCCCAGGGGTCCGGGGTTCACCCCTCCACTTT. Residues: CASSPGVRGSPLHF. This chain joins TRBV7-2 and TRBJ1-6; tentative D call: TRBD1 (6 bases). CDR1 is SGHTA, CDR2 FQGNSA, per germline. Trimming removed 5 bases at V and 9 bases at J, with 14 bases between. CDR3 length: 14 residues.

The chain uses TRBV7-3 and TRBJ2-2; TRBD1 aligns across 7 bases. Germline values: CDR1 SGHTA, CDR2 FQGTGA. This CDR3 region has 14 residues. V shed 2 bases and J 6 bases; nucleotides not matched to a gene: 3. This chain's CDR3 is CASSLLQGAGELFF. The CDR3 DNA reads TGTGCCAGCAGCTTATTGCAGGGGGCCGGGGAGCTGTTTTTT.

V is TRBV6-1 and J is TRBJ2-7; TRBD2 matches at 9 bases. The V gene's germline CDR1 is MNHNS and CDR2 SASEGT. V lost 0 bases to trimming and J lost 9 bases; unmatched junction nucleotides: 0. The CDR3 contains 12 residues. In DNA form, the CDR3 reads TGTGCCAGCAGTGAAGCTAGCGGGGGGCAGTACTTC. Protein sequence: CASSEASGGQYF.

The chain joins TRBV7-2 to TRBJ2-7; no clear D. The germline gives CDR1 SGHTA, CDR2 FQGNSA. This CDR3 spans 12 amino acids. V gave up 5 bases and J gave up 2 bases, with 7 bases separating them. CDR3 bases: TGTGCCAGCAGCCAGTACCCCTACGAGCAGTACTTC. Amino acids: CASSQYPYEQYF.

The chain recombines TRBV30 with TRBJ1-1; D gene ambiguous. V was shortened by 2 bases and J by 4 bases, with 17 bases between the two germline ends. The CDR3 contains 15 residues. Germline lookup yields CDR1 GTSNPN and CDR2 SVGIG (reference sequence). This CDR3 reads CAWSPARGWITEAFF. CDR3 nucleotide sequence: TGTGCCTGGAGTCCAGCAAGAGGGTGGATCACTGAAGCTTTCTTT. The full variable domain, in which reference TRBV30 and TRBJ1-1 provide the parts outside the CDR3, is SQTIHQWPATLVQPVGSPLSLECTVEGTSNPNLYWYRQAAGRGLQLLFYSVGIGQISSEVPQNLSASRPQDRQFILSSKKLLLSDSGFYLCAWSPARGWITEAFFGQGTRLTVV.

The V call is TRBV4-1, the J call TRBJ1-1; D is unresolved. Deletions cut 0 bases from V and 9 bases from J, with 20 bases between. Per the germline V gene, CDR1 is MGHRA and CDR2 is YSYEKL. This CDR3 comprises 16 residues. This chain's CDR3 is CASSQDGVGGMDQAFF. Here the CDR3 DNA reads TGCGCCAGCAGCCAAGATGGAGTTGGCGGGATGGACCAAGCTTTCTTT.

The V gene is TRBV3-1 (or the pseudogene TRBV3-2), the J gene TRBJ2-7; the D gene is possibly TRBD1 (7 bases). The CDR3 sequence is 15 residues long. Germline CDR1 LGHDT, CDR2 YNNKEL (reference sequence). V lost 5 bases and J lost 0, with 14 bases in between. The CDR3, as DNA: TGTGCCAGCAGCGCGGGACAGCTGATCTCCTACGAGCAGTACTTC. Its protein is CASSAGQLISYEQYF.

Written as DNA, the CDR3 is TGTGCCAGCAGATACAGGAGCACAGATACGCAGTATTTT. Translated: CASRYRSTDTQYF. The genes are TRBV2 and TRBJ2-3, with D perhaps TRBD1 (5 bases). Germline V gives CDR1 SNHLY, CDR2 FYNNEI. Deletions cut 6 bases from V and 0 bases from J, with 7 bases between. The CDR3 has 13 residues. Combining the CDR3 with reference TRBV2 and TRBJ2-3 gives the whole variable domain EPEVTQTPSHQVTQMGQEVILRCVPISNHLYFYWYRQILGQKVEFLVSFYNNEISEKSEIFDDQFSVERPDGSNFTLKIRSTKLEDSAMYFCASRYRSTDTQYFGPGTRLTVL.

In this sample, this clone turned up once. The chain is built from TRBV29-1 and TRBJ1-1; 9 bases map to TRBD1. The CDR3 is 14 amino acids. The germline V gene has CDR1 SQVTM and CDR2 ANQGSEA. After removal of 3 bases from V and 5 bases from J, the junction contained 7 bases not matched to a gene. CDR3 in amino acids: CSVEGGQGETEAFF. The CDR3 nucleotides read TGCAGCGTTGAGGGGGGACAGGGTGAGACTGAAGCTTTCTTT.

The chain couples TRBV7-2 to TRBJ2-1; D is ambiguous. V was clipped by 6 bases and J by 13 bases, with 19 bases between them. Germline CDR1 SGHTA, CDR2 FQGNSA. This CDR3 has 13 residues. In DNA, the CDR3 is TGTGCCAGCAGTGAATCGTGGCGGCGAGAACAGTTCTTC. Residues: CASSESWRREQFF.

J is TRBJ1-5 and V is TRBV6-5; D not resolved. This CDR3 is built from 13 residues. The V gene's germline CDR1 is MNHEY and CDR2 SVGAGI. Between the trimmed V and J ends, which lost 6 bases and 3 bases, there was a span of 9 bases. The CDR3 loop is CASSSRPNQPQHF. CDR3 nucleotides: TGTGCCAGCAGCTCCAGGCCCAATCAGCCCCAGCATTTT.

The chain employs TRBV5-5 and TRBJ1-1; D not certain. CDR3 length: 14 amino acids. Germline CDR1 is SGHKS and CDR2 is YYEKEE (reference sequence). The germline V and J ends were trimmed by 3 bases and 2 bases, with 11 bases remaining between them. The CDR3 DNA reads TGTGCCAGCAGCTGGGAGGCGGGTAACACTGAAGCTTTCTTT. It encodes CASSWEAGNTEAFF.

This rearrangement joins TRBV13 to TRBJ1-2, with D perhaps matching TRBD1 (6 bases). Germline V gives CDR1 PRHDT, CDR2 FYEKMQ (reference sequence). Trimming cost V 5 bases and J 2 bases, with 15 bases left between them. The CDR3 extends over 15 amino acids. The chain's CDR3 is CASSRERTVNYGYTF. The CDR3 nucleotides are TGTGCCAGCAGCCGCGAAAGGACAGTGAACTATGGCTACACCTTC. Full variable domain (remainder filled in from reference TRBV13 and TRBJ1-2): AAGVIQSPRHLIKEKRETATLKCYPIPRHDTVYWYQQGPGQDPQFLISFYEKMQSDKGSIPDRFSAQQFSDYHSELNMSSLELGDSALYFCASSRERTVNYGYTFGSGTRLTVV.

For the CDR3, the DNA is TGTGCCAGCAGCACCGGGACAGTCAATCAGCCCCAGCATTTT. Translation: CASSTGTVNQPQHF. V and J are TRBV9 and TRBJ1-5; 7 bases match TRBD1. The germline gives CDR1 SGDLS, CDR2 YYNGEE. V lost 4 bases, J lost 3 bases, and 4 bases stayed unmatched. The CDR3 extends over 14 amino acids.

This chain uses TRBV3-1 (or the pseudogene TRBV3-2) with TRBJ2-5; 10 positions agree with TRBD2. From germline, CDR1 is LGHDT and CDR2 YNNKEL (reference sequence). With V trimmed by 1 base and J by 4 bases, 9 bases remained unmatched. This CDR3 has 17 residues. CDR3 sequence (DNA): TGTGCCAGCAGCCAAGGGGGAGCGGGGGGGCGAGGAGAGACCCAGTACTTC. It encodes CASSQGGAGGRGETQYF.